This T cell receptor (beta chain) was recorded in a study of T cell repertoires in cytomegalovirus infection. Study at large: Recently identified HLA-C-restricted CMV epitopes and well-studied HLA-B-restricted CMV epitopes were used by the study.

The CDR3 runs to 14 residues. Germline loops: CDR1 MNHGY, CDR2 SAAAGT. V was cut by 5 bases and J by 5 bases, with 13 bases left in between. TCRdb reanalysed the reads using MiXCR and keeps one entry per CDR3 protein. Counted here are a few hundred thousand distinct CDR3 sequences, 25% occurring once; the ten biggest clones make up less than 15%. This clonotype was observed a handful of times. The antigen is unknown. General study points: In two of eight donors, the top clonotype was HLA-C-restricted CMV-specific.

The chain combines TRBV6-8 with TRBJ1-5, with D possibly being TRBD1 (5 bases). This material consisted of cultured PBMCs, taken from culture after CMV antigen stimulation. The TCR sequence derives from a human donor in good health (CMV status not recorded). Some clones in this sample may be carry-over from other donors' samples. The CDR3 nucleotides read TGTGCCAGCAGTCCCCAGGGTATGCATCAGCCCCAGCATTTT. This gives the protein CASSPQGMHQPQHF.